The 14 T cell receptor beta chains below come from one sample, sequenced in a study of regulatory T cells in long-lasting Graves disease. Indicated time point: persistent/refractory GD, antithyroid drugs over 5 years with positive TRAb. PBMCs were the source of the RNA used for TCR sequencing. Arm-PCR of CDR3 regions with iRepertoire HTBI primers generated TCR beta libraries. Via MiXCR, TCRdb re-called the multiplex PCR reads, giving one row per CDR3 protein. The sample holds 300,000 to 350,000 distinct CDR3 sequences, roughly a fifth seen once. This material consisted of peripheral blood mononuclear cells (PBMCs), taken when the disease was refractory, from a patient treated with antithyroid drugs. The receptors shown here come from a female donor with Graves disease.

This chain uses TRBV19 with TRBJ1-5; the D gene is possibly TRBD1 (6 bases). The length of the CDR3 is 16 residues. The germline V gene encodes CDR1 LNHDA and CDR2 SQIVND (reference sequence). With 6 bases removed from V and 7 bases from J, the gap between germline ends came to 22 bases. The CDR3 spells CASSLNRGGPGQPQHF. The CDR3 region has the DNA TGTGCCAGTAGCCTTAACCGGGGGGGGCCTGGACAGCCCCAGCATTTT.

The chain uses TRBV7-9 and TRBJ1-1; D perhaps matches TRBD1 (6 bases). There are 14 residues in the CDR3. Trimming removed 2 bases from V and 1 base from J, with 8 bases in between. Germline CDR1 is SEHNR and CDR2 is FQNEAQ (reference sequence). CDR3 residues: CASSLMTGNTEAFF. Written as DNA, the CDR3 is TGTGCCAGCAGCTTAATGACAGGGAACACTGAAGCTTTCTTT.

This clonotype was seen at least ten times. The CDR3 DNA follows: TGTGCCAGCAGCCCGATGCGGACAGACCCTGGCTACACCTTC. The encoded protein is CASSPMRTDPGYTF. V gene TRBV12-3 or TRBV12-4 combines with J gene TRBJ1-2; D is perhaps TRBD1 (6 bases). CDR3 size: 14 residues. The V end was cut by 6 bases, the J end by 7 bases, with 18 bases between.

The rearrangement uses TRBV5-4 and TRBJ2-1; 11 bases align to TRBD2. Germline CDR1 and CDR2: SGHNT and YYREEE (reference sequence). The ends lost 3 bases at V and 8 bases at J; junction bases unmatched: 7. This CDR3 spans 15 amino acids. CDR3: CASSSLAGGPHEQFF. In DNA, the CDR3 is TGTGCCAGCAGCTCCTTAGCGGGGGGGCCTCATGAGCAGTTCTTC.

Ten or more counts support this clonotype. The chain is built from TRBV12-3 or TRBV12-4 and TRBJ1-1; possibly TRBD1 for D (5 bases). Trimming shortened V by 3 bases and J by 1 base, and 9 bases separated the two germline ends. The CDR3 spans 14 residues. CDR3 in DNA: TGTGCCAGCAGTTTGGGGGTTCCGAACACTGAAGCTTTCTTT. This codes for CASSLGVPNTEAFF.

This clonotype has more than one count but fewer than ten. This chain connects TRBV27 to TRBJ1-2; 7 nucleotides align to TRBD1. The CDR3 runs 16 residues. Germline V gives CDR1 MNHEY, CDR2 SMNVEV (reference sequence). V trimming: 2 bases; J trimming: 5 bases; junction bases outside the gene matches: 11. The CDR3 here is CASSLRGHQGGYGYTF. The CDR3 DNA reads TGTGCCAGCAGTTTAAGGGGACATCAGGGGGGGTATGGCTACACCTTC.

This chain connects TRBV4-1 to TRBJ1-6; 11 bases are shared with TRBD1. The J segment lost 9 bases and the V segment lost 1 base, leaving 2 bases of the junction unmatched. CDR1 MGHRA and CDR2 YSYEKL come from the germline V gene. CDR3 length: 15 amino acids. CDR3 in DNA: TGCGCCAGCAGCCAAGGGACAGGGGGCAGTTCACCCCTCCACTTT. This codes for CASSQGTGGSSPLHF.

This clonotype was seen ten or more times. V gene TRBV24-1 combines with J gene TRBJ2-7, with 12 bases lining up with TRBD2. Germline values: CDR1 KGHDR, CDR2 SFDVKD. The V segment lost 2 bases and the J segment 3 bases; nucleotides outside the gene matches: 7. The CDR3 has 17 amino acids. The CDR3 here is CATSDSASGRAFYEQYF. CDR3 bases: TGTGCCACCAGTGATTCCGCTAGCGGGAGGGCCTTCTACGAGCAGTACTTC.

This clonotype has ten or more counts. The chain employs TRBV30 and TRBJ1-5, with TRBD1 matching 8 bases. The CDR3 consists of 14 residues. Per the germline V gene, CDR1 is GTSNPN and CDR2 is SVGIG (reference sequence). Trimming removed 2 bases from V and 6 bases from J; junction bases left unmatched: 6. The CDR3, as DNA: TGTGCCTGGAGTCTCGGACAGGGCGGTCAGCCCCAGCATTTT. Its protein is CAWSLGQGGQPQHF.

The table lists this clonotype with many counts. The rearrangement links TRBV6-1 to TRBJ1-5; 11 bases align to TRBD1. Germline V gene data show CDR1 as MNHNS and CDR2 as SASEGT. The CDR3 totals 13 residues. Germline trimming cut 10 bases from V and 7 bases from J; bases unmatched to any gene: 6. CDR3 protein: CAIGQGAGQPQHF. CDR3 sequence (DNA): TGTGCCATCGGACAGGGGGCGGGGCAGCCCCAGCATTTT.

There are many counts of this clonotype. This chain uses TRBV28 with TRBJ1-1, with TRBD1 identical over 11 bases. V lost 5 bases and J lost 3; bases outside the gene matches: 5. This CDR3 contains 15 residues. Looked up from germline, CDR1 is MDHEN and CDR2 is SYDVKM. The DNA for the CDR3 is TGTGCCAGCAGTCCATCGGGACAGGGGGACACTGAAGCTTTCTTT. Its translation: CASSPSGQGDTEAFF.

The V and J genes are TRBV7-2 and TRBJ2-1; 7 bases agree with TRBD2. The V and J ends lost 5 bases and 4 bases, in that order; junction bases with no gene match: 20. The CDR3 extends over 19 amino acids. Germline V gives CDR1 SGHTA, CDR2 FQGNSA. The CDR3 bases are TGTGCCAGCAGCCCAGAGCTAAGGCCTCTAGCGGACACTTACAATGAGCAGTTCTTC. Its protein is CASSPELRPLADTYNEQFF.

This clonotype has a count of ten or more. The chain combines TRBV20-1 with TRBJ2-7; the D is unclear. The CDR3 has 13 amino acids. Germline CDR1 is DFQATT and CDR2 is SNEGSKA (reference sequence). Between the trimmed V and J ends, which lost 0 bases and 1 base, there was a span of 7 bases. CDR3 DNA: TGCAGTGCTAGAGAACCTACTTCCTACGAGCAGTACTTC. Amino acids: CSAREPTSYEQYF.

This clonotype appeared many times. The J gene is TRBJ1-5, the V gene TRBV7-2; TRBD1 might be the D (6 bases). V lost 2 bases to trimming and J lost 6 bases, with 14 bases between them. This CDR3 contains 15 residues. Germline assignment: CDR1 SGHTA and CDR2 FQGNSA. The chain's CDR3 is CASSLKGGPRQPQHF. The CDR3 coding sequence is TGTGCCAGCAGCTTAAAAGGGGGACCACGTCAGCCCCAGCATTTT.